This TCR beta chain was captured by sequencing in a study of PD-1 blockade in classical Hodgkin lymphoma. Study-level results: In newly diagnosed patients, baseline TCR diversity was reportedly below that of healthy donors.

CDR1 MDHEN and CDR2 SYDVKM come from the germline V gene. The CDR3 is 12 amino acids. V shed 2 bases and J shed 0 bases, with 1 base lying between them. Time point of the sample: cycle 4 day 1 (C4D1), after about 6 weeks of nivolumab. Exposure to brentuximab vedotin varied, and each patient had relapsed following autologous stem cell transplantation. Investigators isolated CD4+ T cells from thawed PBMCs through magnetic negative selection. For this clone: No antigen is known for it.

Method: immunoSEQ multiplex PCR; TCRdb's copy keeps in-frame clones and lacks some. This sample has about 28,000 clones; approximately 79% occur once, and the top ten carry over 0.5%. This TCR was sampled from a human donor with classical Hodgkin lymphoma. Sequences were derived from CD4+ T cells from blood, sampled before the fourth cycle of nivolumab. This chain joins TRBV28 and TRBJ1-1; D gene uncertain. The CDR3 protein is CASSLMNTEAFF. In DNA form, the CDR3 reads TGTGCCAGCAGTTTAATGAACACTGAAGCTTTCTTT.